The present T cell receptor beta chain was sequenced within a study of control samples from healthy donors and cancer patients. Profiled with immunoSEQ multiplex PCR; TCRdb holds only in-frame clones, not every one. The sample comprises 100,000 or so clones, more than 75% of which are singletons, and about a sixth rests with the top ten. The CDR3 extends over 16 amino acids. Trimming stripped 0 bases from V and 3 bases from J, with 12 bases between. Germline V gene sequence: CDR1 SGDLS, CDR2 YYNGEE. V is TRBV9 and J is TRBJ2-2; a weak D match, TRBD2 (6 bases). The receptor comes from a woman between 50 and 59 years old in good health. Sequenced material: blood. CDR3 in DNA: TGTGCCAGCAGCGTAGGTAATAGCGGACACACCGGGGAGCTGTTTTTT. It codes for CASSVGNSGHTGELFF.